This entry describes one TCR beta chain. The V end was cut by 6 bases, the J end by 2 bases, with 14 bases between. Per germline, CDR1 MNHEY and CDR2 SMNVEV (reference sequence). The CDR3 is 15 residues long. The data derive from a study of blood T cell repertoires in COVID-19. At the level of the study: T cells, B-cell-depleted T cells, or PBMCs supplied cDNA or gDNA.

The authors' processing: By means of reference gene primer amplification, nucleated cell counts were estimated. Using immunoSEQ multiplex PCR, the repertoire was profiled, and TCRdb retains in-frame clones only, with some absent. V, J and clone size are those of that table, while D and trimming were read from the DNA. The sample includes about 170,000 clones, over 75% of them seen just once. The sequenced material came from peripheral blood. This rearrangement joins TRBV27 to TRBJ2-1; TRBD2 might be the D (7 bases). The TCR comes from a man between 65 and 85 years old with acute or convalescent COVID-19. CDR3 sequence reads: CASSPRRGPYNEQFF. The CDR3 region has the DNA TGTGCCAGCAGCCCCAGGCGGGGGCCCTACAATGAGCAGTTCTTC.